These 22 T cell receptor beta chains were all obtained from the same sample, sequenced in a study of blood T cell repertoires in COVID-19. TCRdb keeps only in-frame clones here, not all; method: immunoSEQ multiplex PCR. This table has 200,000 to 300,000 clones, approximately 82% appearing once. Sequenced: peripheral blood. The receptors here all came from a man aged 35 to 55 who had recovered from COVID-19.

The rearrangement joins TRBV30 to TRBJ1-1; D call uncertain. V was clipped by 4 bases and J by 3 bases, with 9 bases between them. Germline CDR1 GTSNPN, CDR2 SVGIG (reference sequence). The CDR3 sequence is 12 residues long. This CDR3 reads CAWNPMDTEAFF. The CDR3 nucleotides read TGTGCCTGGAACCCTATGGACACTGAAGCTTTCTTT.

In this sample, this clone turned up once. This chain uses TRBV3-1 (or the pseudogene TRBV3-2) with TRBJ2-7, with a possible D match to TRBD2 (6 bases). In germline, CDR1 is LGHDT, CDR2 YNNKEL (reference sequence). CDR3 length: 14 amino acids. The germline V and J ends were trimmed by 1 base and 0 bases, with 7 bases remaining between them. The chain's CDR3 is CASSQGDSSYEQYF. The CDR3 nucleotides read TGTGCCAGCAGCCAAGGGGACTCCTCCTACGAGCAGTACTTC.

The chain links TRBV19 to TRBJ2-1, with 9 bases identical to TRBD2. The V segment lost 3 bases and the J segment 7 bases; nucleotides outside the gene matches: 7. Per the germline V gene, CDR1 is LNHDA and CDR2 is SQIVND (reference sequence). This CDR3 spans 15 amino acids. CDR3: CASSMRGGEWNEQFF. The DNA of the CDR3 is TGTGCCAGTAGTATGCGGGGGGGGGAATGGAATGAGCAGTTCTTC.

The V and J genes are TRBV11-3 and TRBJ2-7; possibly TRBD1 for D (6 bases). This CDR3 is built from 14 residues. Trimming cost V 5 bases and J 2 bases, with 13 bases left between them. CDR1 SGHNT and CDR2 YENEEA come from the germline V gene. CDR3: CASSHRDTTYEQYF. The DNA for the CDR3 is TGTGCCAGCAGCCACCGGGACACTACCTACGAGCAGTACTTC.

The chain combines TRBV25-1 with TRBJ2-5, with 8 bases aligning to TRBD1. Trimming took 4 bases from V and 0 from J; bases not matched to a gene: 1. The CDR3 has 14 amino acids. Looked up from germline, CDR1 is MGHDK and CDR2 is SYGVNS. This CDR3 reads CASSAGQDQETQYF. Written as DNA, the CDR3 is TGTGCCAGCAGTGCGGGACAGGACCAAGAGACCCAGTACTTC.

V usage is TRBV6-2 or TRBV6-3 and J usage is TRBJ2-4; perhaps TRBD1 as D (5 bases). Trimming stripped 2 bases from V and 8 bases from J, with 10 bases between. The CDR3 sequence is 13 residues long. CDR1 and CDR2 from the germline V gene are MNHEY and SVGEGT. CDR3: CASSYLREDIQYF. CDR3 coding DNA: TGTGCCAGCAGTTACCTCAGGGAAGACATTCAGTACTTC.

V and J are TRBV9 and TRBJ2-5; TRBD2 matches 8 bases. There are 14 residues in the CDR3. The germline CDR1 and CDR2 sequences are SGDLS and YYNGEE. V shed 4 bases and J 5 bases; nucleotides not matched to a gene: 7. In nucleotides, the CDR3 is TGTGCCAGCAGCTCCACGGGGGGGCTGGAGACCCAGTACTTC. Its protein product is CASSSTGGLETQYF.

CDR3 bases: TGTGCCAGCAGTTACATGGGGAGCGGCACTGAAGCTTTCTTT. This sequence encodes CASSYMGSGTEAFF. The V call is TRBV6-2 or TRBV6-3, the J call TRBJ1-1; D is undetermined. The germline CDR1 and CDR2 sequences are MNHEY and SVGEGT. Trimming cost V 2 bases and J 4 bases, with 11 bases left between them. The CDR3 loop spans 14 amino acids.

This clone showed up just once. The chain's CDR3 is CASSLGQTNEKLFF. In nucleotides, the CDR3 is TGCGCCAGCAGCTTGGGGCAGACTAATGAAAAACTGTTTTTT. The chain has TRBV5-1 and TRBJ1-4; D is unclear. CDR1 is SGHRS, CDR2 YFSETQ, per germline. With 0 bases removed from V and 2 bases from J, the gap between germline ends came to 5 bases. The CDR3 contains 14 residues.

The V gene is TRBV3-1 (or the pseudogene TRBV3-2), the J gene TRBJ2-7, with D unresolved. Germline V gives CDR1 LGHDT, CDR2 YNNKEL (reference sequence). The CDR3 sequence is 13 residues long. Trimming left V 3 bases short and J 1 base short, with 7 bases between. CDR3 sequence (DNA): TGTGCCAGCAGCCACGGCGGATCCTACGAGCAGTACTTC. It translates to CASSHGGSYEQYF.

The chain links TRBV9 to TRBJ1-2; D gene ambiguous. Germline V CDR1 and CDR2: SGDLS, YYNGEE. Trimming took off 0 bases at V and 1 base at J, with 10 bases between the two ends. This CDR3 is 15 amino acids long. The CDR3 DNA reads TGTGCCAGCAGCGTAGGAACAGACCATAACTATGGCTACACCTTC. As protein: CASSVGTDHNYGYTF.

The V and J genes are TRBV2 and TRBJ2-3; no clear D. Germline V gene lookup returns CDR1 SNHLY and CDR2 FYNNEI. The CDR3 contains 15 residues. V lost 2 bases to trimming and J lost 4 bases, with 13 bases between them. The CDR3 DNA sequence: TGTGCCAGCAGTGAATATGCGAGTTCGTCAGATACGCAGTATTTT. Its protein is CASSEYASSSDTQYF. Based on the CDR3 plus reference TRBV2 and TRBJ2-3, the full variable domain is EPEVTQTPSHQVTQMGQEVILRCVPISNHLYFYWYRQILGQKVEFLVSFYNNEISEKSEIFDDQFSVERPDGSNFTLKIRSTKLEDSAMYFCASSEYASSSDTQYFGPGTRLTVL.

The CDR3 DNA reads as TGTGCCAGCAGCTTAGGGCCAAGCAGCGGGGGCCAGAGTACGCAGTATTTT. Protein sequence: CASSLGPSSGGQSTQYF. The chain recombines TRBV7-2 with TRBJ2-3, with 8 bases lining up with TRBD2. Germline CDR1 SGHTA, CDR2 FQGNSA. J was trimmed by 8 bases and V by 1 base; bases with no gene match: 14. This CDR3 contains 17 residues.

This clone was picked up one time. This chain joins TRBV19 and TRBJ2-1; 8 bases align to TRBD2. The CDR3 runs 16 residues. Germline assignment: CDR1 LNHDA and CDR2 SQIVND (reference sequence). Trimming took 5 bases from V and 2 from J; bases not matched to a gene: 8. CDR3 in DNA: TGTGCCAGTAGTGAGACTAGCGACCTAACCTACAATGAGCAGTTCTTC. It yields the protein CASSETSDLTYNEQFF.

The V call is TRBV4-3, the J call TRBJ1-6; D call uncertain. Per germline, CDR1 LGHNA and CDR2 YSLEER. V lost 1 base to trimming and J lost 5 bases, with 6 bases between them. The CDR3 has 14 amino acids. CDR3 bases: TGCGCCAGCAGCCAAGTTACGGATAATTCACCCCTCCACTTT. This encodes CASSQVTDNSPLHF.

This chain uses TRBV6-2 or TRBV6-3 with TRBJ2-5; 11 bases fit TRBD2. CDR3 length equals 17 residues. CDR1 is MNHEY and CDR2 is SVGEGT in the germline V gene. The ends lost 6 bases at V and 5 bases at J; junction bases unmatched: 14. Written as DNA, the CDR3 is TGTGCCAGCAGCCCAAGTACAACTAGCGGGGGATGGGAGACCCAGTACTTC. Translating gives CASSPSTTSGGWETQYF.

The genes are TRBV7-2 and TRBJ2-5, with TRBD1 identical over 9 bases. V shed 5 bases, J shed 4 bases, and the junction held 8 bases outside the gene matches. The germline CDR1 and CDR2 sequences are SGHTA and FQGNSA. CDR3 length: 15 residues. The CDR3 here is CASSLTGGSGETQYF. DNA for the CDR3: TGTGCCAGCAGCCTTACAGGGGGCTCGGGAGAGACCCAGTACTTC.

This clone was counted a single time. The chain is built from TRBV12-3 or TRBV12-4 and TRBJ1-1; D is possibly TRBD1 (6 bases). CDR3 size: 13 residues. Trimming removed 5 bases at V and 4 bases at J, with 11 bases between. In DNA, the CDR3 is TGTGCCAGCAGTCTGGTGGGGGCCACTGAAGCTTTCTTT. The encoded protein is CASSLVGATEAFF.

As DNA, the CDR3 is TGTGCCAGTAGTAGGAGTTTTTTAGCAGCCTACAATGAGCAGTTCTTC. Amino acid sequence: CASSRSFLAAYNEQFF. The J gene is TRBJ2-1, the V gene TRBV19; no reliable D call. Germline V gives CDR1 LNHDA, CDR2 SQIVND (reference sequence). The CDR3 extends over 16 amino acids. Trimming took off 4 bases at V and 2 bases at J, with 15 bases between the two ends.

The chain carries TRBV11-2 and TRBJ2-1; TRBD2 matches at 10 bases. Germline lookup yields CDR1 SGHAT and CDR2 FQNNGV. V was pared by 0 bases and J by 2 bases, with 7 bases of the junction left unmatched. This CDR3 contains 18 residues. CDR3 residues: CASSLDIGAGGAYNEQFF. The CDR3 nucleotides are TGTGCCAGCAGCTTAGATATAGGAGCGGGAGGGGCCTACAATGAGCAGTTCTTC.

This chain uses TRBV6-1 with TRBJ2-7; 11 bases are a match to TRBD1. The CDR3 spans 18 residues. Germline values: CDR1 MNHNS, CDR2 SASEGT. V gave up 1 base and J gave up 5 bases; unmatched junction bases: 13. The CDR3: CASSEEWDSGTGGNEQYF. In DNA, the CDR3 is TGTGCCAGCAGTGAAGAGTGGGACTCCGGGACAGGGGGAAACGAGCAGTACTTC.

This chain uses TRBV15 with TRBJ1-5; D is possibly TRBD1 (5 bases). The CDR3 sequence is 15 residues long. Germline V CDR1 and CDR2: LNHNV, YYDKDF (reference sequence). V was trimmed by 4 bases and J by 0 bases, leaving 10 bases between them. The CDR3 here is CATSNGGYSNQPQHF. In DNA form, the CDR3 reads TGTGCCACCAGCAACGGGGGTTATAGCAATCAGCCCCAGCATTTT.